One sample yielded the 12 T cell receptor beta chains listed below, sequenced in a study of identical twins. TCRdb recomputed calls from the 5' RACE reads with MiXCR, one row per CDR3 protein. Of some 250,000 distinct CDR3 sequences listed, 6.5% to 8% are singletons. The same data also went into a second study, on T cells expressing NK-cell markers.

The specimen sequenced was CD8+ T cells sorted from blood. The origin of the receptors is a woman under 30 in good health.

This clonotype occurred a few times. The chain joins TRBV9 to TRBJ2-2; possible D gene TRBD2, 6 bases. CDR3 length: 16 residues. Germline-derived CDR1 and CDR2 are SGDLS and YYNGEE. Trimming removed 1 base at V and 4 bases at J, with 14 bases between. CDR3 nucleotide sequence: TGTGCCAGCAGCGTAAAAATTCAGGGAGGCACCGGGGAGCTGTTTTTT. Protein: CASSVKIQGGTGELFF.

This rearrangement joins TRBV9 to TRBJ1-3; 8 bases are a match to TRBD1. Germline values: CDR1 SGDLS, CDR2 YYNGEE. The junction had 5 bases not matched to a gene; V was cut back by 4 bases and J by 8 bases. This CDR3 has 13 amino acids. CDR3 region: CASSLDRGDTIYF. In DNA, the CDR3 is TGTGCCAGCAGCCTTGACAGGGGTGACACCATATATTTT.

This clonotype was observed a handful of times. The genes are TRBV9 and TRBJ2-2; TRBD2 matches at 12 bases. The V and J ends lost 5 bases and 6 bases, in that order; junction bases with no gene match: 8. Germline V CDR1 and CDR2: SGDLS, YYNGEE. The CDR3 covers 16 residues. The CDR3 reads CASRGLAGSRAGELFF. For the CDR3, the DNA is TGTGCCAGCAGGGGACTAGCGGGTAGTAGGGCCGGGGAGCTGTTTTTT.

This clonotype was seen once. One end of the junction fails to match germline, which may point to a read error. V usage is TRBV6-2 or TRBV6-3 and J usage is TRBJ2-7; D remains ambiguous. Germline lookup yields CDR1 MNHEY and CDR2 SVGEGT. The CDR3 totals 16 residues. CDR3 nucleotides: TGTGCCAGCAGTGACTCGAGCTGGACGGTCAACTACGAGCAGTACTTC. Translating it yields CASSDSSWTVNYEQYF.

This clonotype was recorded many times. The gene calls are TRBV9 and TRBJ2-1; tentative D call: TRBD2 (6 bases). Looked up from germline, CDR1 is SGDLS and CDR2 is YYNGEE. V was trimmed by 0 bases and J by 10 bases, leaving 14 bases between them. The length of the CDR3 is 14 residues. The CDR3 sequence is CASSVEGSGAEQFF. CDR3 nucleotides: TGTGCCAGCAGCGTAGAGGGTAGCGGAGCAGAGCAGTTCTTC.

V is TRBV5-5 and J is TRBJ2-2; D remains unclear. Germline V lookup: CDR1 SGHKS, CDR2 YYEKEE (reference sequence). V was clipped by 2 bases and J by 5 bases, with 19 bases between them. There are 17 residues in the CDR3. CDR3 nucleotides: TGTGCCAGCAGCTTATCAGAACATTCACCAAAGACCGGGGAGCTGTTTTTT. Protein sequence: CASSLSEHSPKTGELFF.

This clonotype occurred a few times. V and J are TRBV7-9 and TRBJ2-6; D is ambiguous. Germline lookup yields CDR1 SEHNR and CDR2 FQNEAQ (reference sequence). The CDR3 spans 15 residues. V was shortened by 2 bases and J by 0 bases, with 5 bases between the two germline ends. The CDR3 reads CASSLIGSGANVLTF. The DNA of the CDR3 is TGTGCCAGCAGCTTAATTGGCTCTGGGGCCAACGTCCTGACTTTC.

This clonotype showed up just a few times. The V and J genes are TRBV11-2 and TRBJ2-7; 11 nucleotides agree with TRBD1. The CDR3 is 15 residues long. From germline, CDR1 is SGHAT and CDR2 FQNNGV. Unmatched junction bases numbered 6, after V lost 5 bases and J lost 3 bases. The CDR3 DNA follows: TGTGCCAGCAGCCTACCCGGGACAGGGGGCTACGAGCAGTACTTC. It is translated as CASSLPGTGGYEQYF.

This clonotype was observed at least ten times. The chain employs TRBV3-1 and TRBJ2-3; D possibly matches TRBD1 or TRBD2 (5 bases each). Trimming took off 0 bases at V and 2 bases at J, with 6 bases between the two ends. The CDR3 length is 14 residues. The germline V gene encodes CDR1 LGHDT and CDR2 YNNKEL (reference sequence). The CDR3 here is CASSQDGTTDTQYF. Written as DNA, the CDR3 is TGTGCCAGCAGCCAAGATGGGACCACAGATACGCAGTATTTT.

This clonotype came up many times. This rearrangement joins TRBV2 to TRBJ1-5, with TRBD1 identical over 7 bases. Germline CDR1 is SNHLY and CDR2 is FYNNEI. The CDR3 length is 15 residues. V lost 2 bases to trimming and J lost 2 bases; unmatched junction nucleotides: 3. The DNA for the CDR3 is TGTGCCAGCAGTGAATTCGACAGGGGCAATCAGCCCCAGCATTTT. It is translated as CASSEFDRGNQPQHF.

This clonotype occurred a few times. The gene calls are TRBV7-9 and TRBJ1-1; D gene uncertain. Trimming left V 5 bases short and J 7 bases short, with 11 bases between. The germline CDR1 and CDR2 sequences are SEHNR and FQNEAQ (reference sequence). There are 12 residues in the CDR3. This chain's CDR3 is CASSNTPIEAFF. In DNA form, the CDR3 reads TGTGCCAGCAGCAATACCCCGATTGAAGCTTTCTTT.

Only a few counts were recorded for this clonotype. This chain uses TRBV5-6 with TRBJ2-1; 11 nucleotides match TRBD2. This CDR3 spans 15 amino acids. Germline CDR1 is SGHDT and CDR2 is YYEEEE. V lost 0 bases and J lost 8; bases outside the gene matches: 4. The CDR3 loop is CASSLGLAGLYEQFF. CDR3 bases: TGTGCCAGCAGCTTGGGACTAGCGGGGCTCTATGAGCAGTTCTTC.